The 4 T cell receptor beta chains listed next were all sequenced from one sample in a study of T cell responses to AZD1222 COVID-19 vaccine. Sequencing used immunoSEQ multiplex PCR; TCRdb keeps in-frame clones, though not all of them. The profile shows approximately 150,000 clones, 90% of them singletons. Sequences were derived from peripheral blood, sampled 28 days after the second AZD1222 dose. These receptors came from an adult who received the AZD1222 COVID-19 vaccine.

This rearrangement joins TRBV7-2 to TRBJ1-4; D remains unclear. The CDR3 sequence is 13 residues long. CDR1 and CDR2 from the germline V gene are SGHTA and FQGNSA. V was shortened by 2 bases and J by 13 bases, with 14 bases between the two germline ends. The CDR3 sequence: CASSLPPAQRLFF. The CDR3 region has the DNA TGTGCCAGCAGCTTACCCCCGGCCCAGCGACTGTTTTTT.

V gene TRBV30 combines with J gene TRBJ2-3, with D uncertain. This CDR3 is 12 amino acids long. With 4 bases removed from V and 0 bases from J, the gap between germline ends came to 5 bases. Germline CDR1 is GTSNPN and CDR2 is SVGIG (reference sequence). The CDR3 spells CAWTRSTDTQYF. Here the CDR3 DNA reads TGTGCCTGGACACGGAGCACAGATACGCAGTATTTT.

This clone was seen only once. J is TRBJ1-4 and V is TRBV28; D not certain. CDR1 is MDHEN, CDR2 SYDVKM, per germline. V lost 2 bases to trimming and J lost 8 bases, with 3 bases between them. This CDR3 has 11 residues. As DNA, the CDR3 is TGTGCCAGCAGTTTACGCGAAAAACTGTTTTTT. Protein product: CASSLREKLFF.

The chain links TRBV5-1 to TRBJ2-5, with 14 bases identical to TRBD2. This CDR3 contains 16 residues. The V gene's germline CDR1 is SGHRS and CDR2 YFSETQ. J was trimmed by 6 bases and V by 4 bases; bases with no gene match: 8. The CDR3 sequence: CASSREGLAGAKTQYF. In DNA, the CDR3 is TGCGCCAGCAGCCGTGAGGGACTAGCGGGAGCAAAGACCCAGTACTTC.